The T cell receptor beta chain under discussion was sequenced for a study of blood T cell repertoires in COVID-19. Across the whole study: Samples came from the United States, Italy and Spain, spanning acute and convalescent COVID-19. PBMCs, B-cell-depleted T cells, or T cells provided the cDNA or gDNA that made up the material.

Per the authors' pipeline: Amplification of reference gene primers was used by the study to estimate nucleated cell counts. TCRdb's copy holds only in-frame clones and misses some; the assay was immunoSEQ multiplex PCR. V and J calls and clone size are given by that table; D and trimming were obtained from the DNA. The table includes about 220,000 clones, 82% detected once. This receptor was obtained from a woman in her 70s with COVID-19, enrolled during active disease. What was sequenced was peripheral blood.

CDR3 DNA: TGTGCCAGCAGTCCCCAGGCAGATACGCAGTATTTT. This translates into CASSPQADTQYF. The chain couples TRBV12-3 or TRBV12-4 to TRBJ2-3; D gene unclear. This CDR3 has 12 amino acids. Trimming cost V 5 bases and J 4 bases, with 7 bases left between them.